The 32 T cell receptor beta chains given below trace back to one sample, sequenced in a study of blood T cell repertoires in COVID-19. The protocol was immunoSEQ multiplex PCR, while the TCRdb copy is restricted to in-frame clones and leaves out a portion. The sample has about 54,000 clones, around 87% seen once; the top ten hold about 7.8%. What was sequenced was peripheral blood. These receptor sequences come from a man between 50 and 59 years old with active COVID-19.

The chain combines TRBV4-1 with TRBJ2-5, with D maybe TRBD1 (6 bases). This CDR3 contains 16 residues. The germline CDR1 and CDR2 sequences are MGHRA and YSYEKL. V lost 0 bases and J lost 3, with 14 bases in between. For the CDR3, the DNA is TGCGCCAGCAGCCAAGATATAAGGGACAAAAAAGAGACCCAGTACTTC. This encodes CASSQDIRDKKETQYF.

Only one count was recorded for this clone. The rearrangement joins TRBV19 to TRBJ1-2; TRBD1 agrees at 8 bases. This CDR3 contains 15 residues. V trimming: 6 bases; J trimming: 4 bases; junction bases outside the gene matches: 10. The germline V gene has CDR1 LNHDA and CDR2 SQIVND (reference sequence). The CDR3 region has the DNA TGTGCCAGTAGCTCAACCGGGACAGGTACCTATGGCTACACCTTC. Protein: CASSSTGTGTYGYTF.

The V gene is TRBV6-1, the J gene TRBJ1-2, with unresolved D. The V and J ends lost 2 bases and 5 bases respectively, with 9 bases between them. Germline loops: CDR1 MNHNS, CDR2 SASEGT. This CDR3 is 13 amino acids long. CDR3 in amino acids: CASSEYPGYGYTF. DNA of the CDR3: TGTGCCAGCAGTGAATACCCGGGTTATGGCTACACCTTC.

This sequence joins TRBV28 and TRBJ2-7; 12 bases are shared with TRBD1. The CDR3 has 16 residues. V was pared by 6 bases and J by 4 bases, with 10 bases of the junction left unmatched. Germline values: CDR1 MDHEN, CDR2 SYDVKM. Here the CDR3 reads CASSPGGTGGRYEQYF. The CDR3 DNA follows: TGTGCCAGCAGCCCGGGGGGGACAGGGGGCAGGTACGAGCAGTACTTC.

The chain joins TRBV19 to TRBJ2-2, with 10 bases lining up with TRBD1. J was trimmed by 3 bases and V by 5 bases; bases with no gene match: 6. CDR3 length: 16 amino acids. Germline V gene data show CDR1 as LNHDA and CDR2 as SQIVND (reference sequence). CDR3 in amino acids: CASSARQGADTGELFF. DNA of the CDR3: TGTGCCAGTAGTGCTCGACAGGGGGCGGACACCGGGGAGCTGTTTTTT.

V and J are TRBV3-1 (or the pseudogene TRBV3-2) and TRBJ2-4; the D gene is possibly TRBD1 (6 bases). The CDR3 totals 14 residues. The V and J ends lost 0 bases and 7 bases respectively, with 10 bases between them. Germline-derived CDR1 and CDR2 are LGHDT and YNNKEL (reference sequence). The CDR3: CASSQEVTGNIQYF. The CDR3 nucleotides read TGTGCCAGCAGCCAAGAGGTTACAGGGAACATTCAGTACTTC.

CDR3 sequence (DNA): TGTGCCAGCAGGCCACTGGGGGGGTCTAGCACAGATACGCAGTATTTT. Its translation: CASRPLGGSSTDTQYF. The V call is TRBV28, the J call TRBJ2-3; 7 bases agree with TRBD2. Per the germline V gene, CDR1 is MDHEN and CDR2 is SYDVKM. This CDR3 is built from 16 residues. V trimming: 6 bases; J trimming: 0 bases; junction bases outside the gene matches: 9.

The gene calls are TRBV6-5 and TRBJ2-7, with 8 nucleotides matching TRBD2. Germline V lookup: CDR1 MNHEY, CDR2 SVGAGI. V shed 0 bases and J 3 bases; nucleotides not matched to a gene: 4. CDR3 length: 15 residues. CDR3 sequence: CASSYSQRGYYEQYF. The CDR3 nucleotides read TGTGCCAGCAGTTACTCGCAGCGGGGGTACTACGAGCAGTACTTC.

The rearrangement uses TRBV4-3 and TRBJ2-1; D may be TRBD2 (6 bases). Trimming removed 0 bases at V and 4 bases at J, with 16 bases between. CDR1 is LGHNA, CDR2 YSLEER, per germline. The CDR3 has 17 residues. DNA of the CDR3: TGCGCCAGCAGCCAAGAACTTTCAGGCGGGGATTACAATGAGCAGTTCTTC. The encoded protein is CASSQELSGGDYNEQFF.

This clone was counted only a few times. The chain links TRBV3-1 (or the pseudogene TRBV3-2) to TRBJ1-5, with D uncertain. Trimming shortened V by 0 bases and J by 4 bases, and 10 bases separated the two germline ends. Germline V gives CDR1 LGHDT, CDR2 YNNKEL (reference sequence). The CDR3 runs to 15 residues. CDR3 DNA sequence: TGTGCCAGCAGCCAAGATCCGGGGTTGAATCAGCCCCAGCATTTT. This sequence encodes CASSQDPGLNQPQHF.

The chain has TRBV11-2 and TRBJ1-5, with D perhaps TRBD1 (6 bases). Trimming left V 1 base short and J 3 bases short, with 10 bases between. CDR3 size: 15 residues. The V gene's germline CDR1 is SGHAT and CDR2 FQNNGV. DNA of the CDR3: TGTGCCAGCAGCTTAGTTGCAGGGGCCAATCAGCCCCAGCATTTT. It is translated as CASSLVAGANQPQHF. Filled out from reference TRBV11-2 and TRBJ1-5, the complete variable domain reads EAGVAQSPRYKIIEKRQSVAFWCNPISGHATLYWYQQILGQGPKLLIQFQNNGVVDDSQLPKDRFSAERLKGVDSTLKIQPAKLEDSAVYLCASSLVAGANQPQHFGDGTRLSIL.

This chain connects TRBV7-9 to TRBJ1-2; D unclear. The ends were cut back, 1 base at V and 10 bases at J, with 7 bases in the middle. Germline CDR1 reads SEHNR; CDR2 reads FQNEAQ (reference sequence). The length of the CDR3 is 11 residues. The CDR3 DNA follows: TGTGCCAGCAGCTTAGGGTCAGACTACACCTTC. It yields the protein CASSLGSDYTF.

The V and J genes are TRBV5-6 and TRBJ2-3; 7 nucleotides agree with TRBD2. V was pared by 1 base and J by 4 bases, with 6 bases of the junction left unmatched. Germline V gene sequence: CDR1 SGHDT, CDR2 YYEEEE. There are 15 residues in the CDR3. The CDR3 region is CASSLRGGGADTQYF. CDR3 DNA sequence: TGTGCCAGCAGCTTGCGAGGCGGGGGAGCAGATACGCAGTATTTT.

The rearrangement joins TRBV19 to TRBJ1-2; TRBD1 matches at 8 bases. V was clipped by 6 bases and J by 3 bases; unmatched bases: 18. This CDR3 comprises 18 residues. Germline CDR1 is LNHDA and CDR2 is SQIVND (reference sequence). CDR3 sequence (DNA): TGTGCCAGTAGCTCCTTACCCGACAGGGGTGGGAGACACTATGGCTACACCTTC. Translation: CASSSLPDRGGRHYGYTF.

V and J are TRBV4-1 and TRBJ2-3, with D perhaps TRBD1 (6 bases). V was trimmed by 6 bases and J by 0 bases, leaving 16 bases between them. The CDR3 totals 16 residues. Germline-derived CDR1 and CDR2 are MGHRA and YSYEKL. CDR3 in amino acids: CASSKNRVSSTDTQYF. In DNA form, the CDR3 reads TGCGCCAGCAGTAAAAACAGGGTGTCTAGCACAGATACGCAGTATTTT.

This sequence joins TRBV7-2 and TRBJ2-3; 8 nucleotides match TRBD1. The ends lost 2 bases at V and 5 bases at J; junction bases unmatched: 6. The CDR3 consists of 15 residues. Germline CDR1 and CDR2: SGHTA and FQGNSA. CDR3 nucleotides: TGTGCCAGCAGCTTACAGGGGGCGCTTAAAGATACGCAGTATTTT. Translating it yields CASSLQGALKDTQYF.

This chain connects TRBV28 to TRBJ1-2; D gene unclear. This CDR3 comprises 15 residues. V lost 6 bases and J 7 bases, leaving 21 bases between the germline ends. CDR1 and CDR2 (germline): MDHEN, SYDVKM. The CDR3 DNA follows: TGTGCCAGCAGCTCCCCGGTGCGGGTGGTAGCTGGCTACACCTTC. It translates to CASSSPVRVVAGYTF.

This chain uses TRBV5-1 with TRBJ2-1; no reliable D call. The V gene lost 6 bases and the J gene lost 9 bases, with 13 bases spanning the gap. Germline V gene data show CDR1 as SGHRS and CDR2 as YFSETQ. The CDR3 consists of 12 residues. Here the CDR3 DNA reads TGCGCCAGCAATGACCCACCGGGTGAGCAGTTCTTC. This encodes CASNDPPGEQFF.

The rearrangement links TRBV7-3 to TRBJ2-1; tentative D call: TRBD1 (6 bases). Germline V gives CDR1 SGHTA, CDR2 FQGTGA. Trimming took off 0 bases at V and 1 base at J, with 10 bases between the two ends. CDR3 length: 16 amino acids. Here the CDR3 DNA reads TGTGCCAGCAGCTTAACGTGGGACATTTCCTACAATGAGCAGTTCTTC. Residues: CASSLTWDISYNEQFF.

This chain links TRBV9 with TRBJ2-7; D might be TRBD2 (6 bases). Trimming left V 0 bases short and J 4 bases short, with 14 bases between. Germline-derived CDR1 and CDR2 are SGDLS and YYNGEE. The CDR3 is made up of 15 amino acids. CDR3: CASSVEPGVGYEQYF. CDR3 nucleotide sequence: TGTGCCAGCAGCGTAGAGCCGGGAGTTGGGTACGAGCAGTACTTC.

This clone was picked up a small number of times. The chain carries TRBV5-1 and TRBJ1-1; D not certain. There are 15 residues in the CDR3. V was trimmed by 1 base and J by 1 base, leaving 11 bases between them. Germline V lookup: CDR1 SGHRS, CDR2 YFSETQ. The CDR3 DNA follows: TGCGCCAGCAGCTTGTTTGTCAGTCAGAACACTGAAGCTTTCTTT. Its protein product is CASSLFVSQNTEAFF. Full variable domain (missing parts from reference TRBV5-1 and TRBJ1-1): KAGVTQTPRYLIKTRGQQVTLSCSPISGHRSVSWYQQTPGQGLQFLFEYFSETQRNKGNFPGRFSGRQFSNSRSEMNVSTLELGDSALYLCASSLFVSQNTEAFFGQGTRLTVV.

J is TRBJ1-2 and V is TRBV27; D perhaps matches TRBD1 (5 bases). Germline values: CDR1 MNHEY, CDR2 SMNVEV (reference sequence). This CDR3 comprises 14 residues. Trimming pared 2 bases from V and 8 bases from J, leaving 15 bases between. The CDR3 here is CASSLIAARGGYTF. Here the CDR3 DNA reads TGTGCCAGCAGTTTAATAGCGGCTAGGGGCGGCTACACCTTC.

The chain uses TRBV28 and TRBJ2-7; 9 bases are shared with TRBD1. Germline V gene data show CDR1 as MDHEN and CDR2 as SYDVKM. V lost 1 base to trimming and J lost 6 bases; unmatched junction nucleotides: 10. The CDR3 runs 16 residues. The CDR3 DNA is TGTGCCAGCAGTTTATCAGGGACAGGGTCAAGGTTCGAGCAGTACTTC. Translated, it gives CASSLSGTGSRFEQYF.

The genes are TRBV9 and TRBJ2-7, with D hard to call. The germline V gene encodes CDR1 SGDLS and CDR2 YYNGEE. V was pared by 0 bases and J by 1 base, with 5 bases between. CDR3 length: 13 amino acids. CDR3 sequence reads: CASSVDQSYEQYF. The CDR3 DNA sequence: TGTGCCAGCAGCGTAGACCAGTCCTACGAGCAGTACTTC.

The rearrangement joins TRBV2 to TRBJ2-3; perhaps TRBD1 as D (6 bases). With 8 bases removed from V and 0 bases from J, the gap between germline ends came to 15 bases. The CDR3 spans 15 residues. The V gene's germline CDR1 is SNHLY and CDR2 FYNNEI. The CDR3: CASGSRTASTDTQYF. CDR3 sequence (DNA): TGTGCCAGCGGCTCGAGGACAGCTAGCACAGATACGCAGTATTTT. Drawing the rest from reference TRBV2 and TRBJ2-3, the complete variable domain is EPEVTQTPSHQVTQMGQEVILRCVPISNHLYFYWYRQILGQKVEFLVSFYNNEISEKSEIFDDQFSVERPDGSNFTLKIRSTKLEDSAMYFCASGSRTASTDTQYFGPGTRLTVL.

This clone was observed once. The chain joins TRBV5-1 to TRBJ1-2, with D tentatively TRBD1 (6 bases). Germline CDR1 reads SGHRS; CDR2 reads YFSETQ. The V gene lost 0 bases and the J gene lost 2 bases, with 8 bases spanning the gap. This CDR3 region has 14 residues. CDR3 nucleotides: TGCGCCAGCAGCTTGGCAGGGGAAAACTATGGCTACACCTTC. Encoded protein: CASSLAGENYGYTF.

V is TRBV6-6 and J is TRBJ2-7; 8 positions match TRBD1. The J segment lost 6 bases and the V segment lost 4 bases, leaving 11 bases of the junction unmatched. The CDR3 spans 15 residues. The germline gives CDR1 MNHNY, CDR2 SVGAGI (reference sequence). The CDR3 bases are TGTGCCAGCAGTTCGGGGACAGGACGCCTCGGCGAGCAGTACTTC. Translated, it gives CASSSGTGRLGEQYF.

This clone was counted a single time. The rearrangement uses TRBV25-1 and TRBJ1-4, with 8 bases lining up with TRBD1. The CDR3 extends over 14 amino acids. Germline V CDR1 and CDR2: MGHDK, SYGVNS. V was pared by 6 bases and J by 8 bases, with 8 bases of the junction left unmatched. The CDR3 DNA sequence: TGTGCCAGCAGGGAACAGGGGGGAGGAGAAAAACTGTTTTTT. Residues: CASREQGGGEKLFF.

The chain recombines TRBV5-6 with TRBJ2-7, with 9 bases fitting TRBD1. From germline, CDR1 is SGHDT and CDR2 YYEEEE. The CDR3 spans 15 residues. Trimming took 2 bases from V and 3 from J; bases not matched to a gene: 6. CDR3 protein: CASSLTGGASYEQYF. The CDR3 DNA reads TGTGCCAGCAGCTTAACAGGGGGCGCCAGCTACGAGCAGTACTTC.

The V and J genes are TRBV2 and TRBJ2-7; the match to TRBD1 covers 7 bases. The germline V gene has CDR1 SNHLY and CDR2 FYNNEI. V lost 1 base to trimming and J lost 6 bases; unmatched junction nucleotides: 3. The CDR3 is made up of 13 amino acids. DNA for the CDR3: TGTGCCAGCAGTGAAGTAAGGGGGCGCGAGCAGTACTTC. Encoded protein: CASSEVRGREQYF. The full variable domain, completed using reference TRBV2 and TRBJ2-7, is EPEVTQTPSHQVTQMGQEVILRCVPISNHLYFYWYRQILGQKVEFLVSFYNNEISEKSEIFDDQFSVERPDGSNFTLKIRSTKLEDSAMYFCASSEVRGREQYFGPGTRLTVT.

V is TRBV6-5 and J is TRBJ2-2, with TRBD1 identical over 8 bases. Germline lookup yields CDR1 MNHEY and CDR2 SVGAGI. The CDR3 has 15 residues. The trim removed 5 bases at V and 1 base at J, leaving 3 bases unmatched. The CDR3: CASSIRGRNTGELFF. In DNA, the CDR3 is TGTGCCAGCAGTATCAGGGGGCGGAACACCGGGGAGCTGTTTTTT.

J is TRBJ1-6 and V is TRBV7-6; D uncertain. V lost 0 bases, J lost 0 bases, and 6 bases lay in between. Germline loops: CDR1 SGHVS, CDR2 FNYEAQ. CDR3 length: 16 residues. The DNA for the CDR3 is TGTGCCAGCAGCTTAGCCGGTCACTCCTATAATTCACCCCTCCACTTT. The encoded protein is CASSLAGHSYNSPLHF.